This is a list of T cell receptor beta chains from one sample in a study of blood T cell repertoires in COVID-19. Profiling relied on immunoSEQ multiplex PCR, and the TCRdb table lists in-frame clones only, not all of them. Here the sample spans around 27,000 clones, around nine tenths being singletons. Source material: peripheral blood. Source of these receptors: a human donor in a cohort sampled during active COVID-19. Both conserved end residues are part of each CDR3. D genes are given only for firm matches. Size is stated for part of the rows, as once, few or many counts, or as a class when the clone is expanded.

clone size: .
V gene: TRBV30
CDR3 length: 13
J gene: TRBJ1-3
D gene: .
CDR3 protein: CAWGILSGNTIYF
CDR3 DNA: TGTGCCTGGGGTATCCTCTCTGGAAACACCATATATTTT

clone size: few
V gene: TRBV28
CDR3 length: 15
J gene: TRBJ2-5
D gene: TRBD1
CDR3 protein: CASSFRQGGSSAQYF
CDR3 DNA: TGTGCCAGCAGCTTCAGACAGGGGGGATCATCGGCCCAGTACTTC

clone size: .
V gene: TRBV19
CDR3 length: 14
J gene: TRBJ1-5
D gene: .
CDR3 protein: CASSIQGSYQPQHF
CDR3 DNA: TGTGCCAGTAGTATACAGGGGAGTTATCAGCCCCAGCATTTT

clone size: few
V gene: TRBV10-1
CDR3 length: 14
J gene: TRBJ2-7
D gene: TRBD2
CDR3 protein: CASSPSGTSYEQYF
CDR3 DNA: TGCGCCAGCAGCCCTAGCGGAACTTCCTACGAGCAGTACTTC

clone size: .
V gene: TRBV7-2
CDR3 length: 15
J gene: TRBJ2-7
D gene: TRBD1
CDR3 protein: CASSLASTGGDEQYF
CDR3 DNA: TGTGCCAGCAGCTTAGCTTCAACAGGGGGCGACGAGCAGTACTTC

clone size: .
V gene: TRBV7-3
CDR3 length: 15
J gene: TRBJ2-7
D gene: TRBD2
CDR3 protein: CASSLGLAGDYEQYF
CDR3 DNA: TGTGCCAGCAGCCTCGGACTAGCGGGGGACTACGAGCAGTACTTC

clone size: few
V gene: TRBV27
CDR3 length: 14
J gene: TRBJ1-5
D gene: .
CDR3 protein: CASSPSIRNQPQHF
CDR3 DNA: TGTGCCAGCAGTCCCTCTATTCGGAATCAGCCCCAGCATTTT

clone size: .
V gene: TRBV6-5
CDR3 length: 15
J gene: TRBJ1-5
D gene: .
CDR3 protein: CASRLRTGTNQPQHF
CDR3 DNA: TGTGCCAGCAGACTACGAACAGGCACCAATCAGCCCCAGCATTTT

clone size: once
V gene: TRBV29-1
CDR3 length: 12
J gene: TRBJ1-1
D gene: .
CDR3 protein: CSVPHRGSEAFF
CDR3 DNA: TGCAGCGTTCCCCACCGAGGGTCTGAAGCTTTCTTT

clone size: .
V gene: TRBV2
CDR3 length: 13
J gene: TRBJ1-2
D gene: .
CDR3 protein: CASSEGPNYGYTF
CDR3 DNA: TGTGCCAGCAGTGAGGGCCCAAACTATGGCTACACCTTC

clone size: .
V gene: TRBV7-2
CDR3 length: 16
J gene: TRBJ2-5
D gene: TRBD2
CDR3 protein: CASSLWSSGGAGTQYF
CDR3 DNA: TGTGCCAGCAGCTTATGGTCTAGCGGGGGGGCTGGAACCCAGTACTTC

clone size: .
V gene: TRBV7-3
CDR3 length: 15
J gene: TRBJ1-2
D gene: TRBD1
CDR3 protein: CASSHQGAPIYGYTF
CDR3 DNA: TGTGCCAGCAGCCATCAGGGGGCGCCCATCTATGGCTACACCTTC

clone size: .
V gene: TRBV9
CDR3 length: 17
J gene: TRBJ2-5
D gene: TRBD1
CDR3 protein: CASSVAPGTGDQETQYF
CDR3 DNA: TGTGCCAGCAGCGTAGCGCCCGGGACAGGGGACCAAGAGACCCAGTACTTC

clone size: .
V gene: TRBV6-6
CDR3 length: 12
J gene: TRBJ1-2
D gene: .
CDR3 protein: CASNVQGEGYTF
CDR3 DNA: TGTGCCAGCAACGTCCAGGGTGAGGGCTACACCTTC

clone size: .
V gene: TRBV7-8
CDR3 length: 13
J gene: TRBJ1-4
D gene: TRBD1
CDR3 protein: CASSLGQLEKLFF
CDR3 DNA: TGTGCCAGCAGCCTGGGACAGCTTGAAAAACTGTTTTTT

clone size: .
V gene: TRBV6-5
CDR3 length: 14
J gene: TRBJ2-1
D gene: TRBD1
CDR3 protein: CASSYTDRDNEQFF
CDR3 DNA: TGTGCCAGCAGTTACACTGACAGGGACAATGAGCAGTTCTTC

clone size: once
V gene: TRBV5-6
CDR3 length: 14
J gene: TRBJ1-2
D gene: .
CDR3 protein: CASSPRQDRAGYTF
CDR3 DNA: TGTGCCAGCAGCCCTCGACAGGACCGGGCTGGCTACACCTTC

clone size: .
V gene: TRBV11-2
CDR3 length: 15
J gene: TRBJ2-3
D gene: TRBD1
CDR3 protein: CASSITGTDTDTQYF
CDR3 DNA: TGTGCCAGCAGCATAACCGGGACAGACACAGATACGCAGTATTTT

clone size: once
V gene: TRBV4-1
CDR3 length: 15
J gene: TRBJ2-6
D gene: .
CDR3 protein: CASSQDSLGANVLTF
CDR3 DNA: TGCGCCAGCAGCCAAGATAGTTTGGGGGCCAACGTCCTGACTTTC

clone size: .
V gene: TRBV5-3
CDR3 length: 14
J gene: TRBJ2-1
D gene: .
CDR3 protein: CARSLDGPGNEQFF
CDR3 DNA: TGTGCCAGAAGCTTAGATGGGCCTGGCAATGAGCAGTTCTTC

clone size: .
V gene: TRBV30
CDR3 length: 13
J gene: TRBJ1-6
D gene: .
CDR3 protein: CAWGTGRNRALHF
CDR3 DNA: TGTGCCTGGGGAACAGGTCGAAACAGGGCCCTCCACTTT

clone size: .
V gene: TRBV10-3
CDR3 length: 13
J gene: TRBJ1-4
D gene: .
CDR3 protein: CATQGSTNEKLFF
CDR3 DNA: TGTGCCACCCAGGGATCAACTAATGAAAAACTGTTTTTT

clone size: .
V gene: TRBV3-1/TRBV3-2
CDR3 length: 18
J gene: TRBJ2-3
D gene: TRBD2
CDR3 protein: CASSQERLAGGYTDTQYF
CDR3 DNA: TGTGCCAGCAGCCAAGAAAGACTAGCGGGGGGCTACACAGATACGCAGTATTTT

clone size: .
V gene: TRBV7-3
CDR3 length: 14
J gene: TRBJ1-1
D gene: TRBD1
CDR3 protein: CASSLHRGDTEAFF
CDR3 DNA: TGTGCCAGCAGCCTCCACAGGGGGGACACTGAAGCTTTCTTT

clone size: .
V gene: TRBV5-1
CDR3 length: 14
J gene: TRBJ1-4
D gene: .
CDR3 protein: CASSLDRVAEKLFF
CDR3 DNA: TGCGCCAGCAGCTTGGACAGGGTTGCGGAAAAACTGTTTTTT

clone size: .
V gene: TRBV19
CDR3 length: 14
J gene: TRBJ1-2
D gene: .
CDR3 protein: CASNRREAGSGYTF
CDR3 DNA: TGTGCCAGTAATAGACGTGAGGCGGGTAGCGGCTACACCTTC

clone size: few
V gene: TRBV19
CDR3 length: 18
J gene: TRBJ2-1
D gene: TRBD2
CDR3 protein: CASGNSGGGGARYNEQFF
CDR3 DNA: TGTGCCAGTGGCAACTCCGGGGGCGGGGGGGCCCGTTACAATGAGCAGTTCTTC

clone size: .
V gene: TRBV9
CDR3 length: 15
J gene: TRBJ1-1
D gene: TRBD1
CDR3 protein: CASSPTGTALTEAFF
CDR3 DNA: TGTGCCAGCAGCCCCACCGGGACAGCTCTCACTGAAGCTTTCTTT

clone size: once
V gene: TRBV5-4
CDR3 length: 16
J gene: TRBJ2-3
D gene: TRBD2
CDR3 protein: CASSPGGGRGTDTQYF
CDR3 DNA: TGTGCCAGCAGCCCTGGCGGGGGGAGGGGCACAGATACGCAGTATTTT

clone size: .
V gene: TRBV3-1/TRBV3-2
CDR3 length: 11
J gene: TRBJ1-1
D gene: .
CDR3 protein: CASSRIGEAFF
CDR3 DNA: TGTGCCAGCAGCCGAATCGGTGAAGCTTTCTTT

clone size: .
V gene: TRBV5-1
CDR3 length: 14
J gene: TRBJ2-1
D gene: .
CDR3 protein: CASSNPVGDGEQFF
CDR3 DNA: TGCGCCAGCAGCAACCCAGTGGGAGATGGCGAGCAGTTCTTC

clone size: .
V gene: TRBV6-1
CDR3 length: 16
J gene: TRBJ1-1
D gene: .
CDR3 protein: CASSEAGGGGPTEAFF
CDR3 DNA: TGTGCCAGCAGTGAAGCGGGTGGGGGGGGTCCCACTGAAGCTTTCTTT

clone size: .
V gene: TRBV11-2
CDR3 length: 17
J gene: TRBJ2-2
D gene: TRBD2
CDR3 protein: CASSFSGGPTNTGELFF
CDR3 DNA: TGTGCCAGCAGCTTCTCGGGGGGACCCACGAACACCGGGGAGCTGTTTTTT

clone size: once
V gene: TRBV10-3
CDR3 length: 12
J gene: TRBJ2-7
D gene: .
CDR3 protein: CAPIVKPYEQYF
CDR3 DNA: TGTGCCCCTATTGTCAAGCCCTACGAGCAGTACTTC

clone size: .
V gene: TRBV12-5
CDR3 length: 14
J gene: TRBJ1-6
D gene: .
CDR3 protein: CASGLDTVGSPLHF
CDR3 DNA: TGTGCTAGTGGTTTGGATACGGTCGGTTCACCCCTCCACTTT

clone size: .
V gene: TRBV11-2
CDR3 length: 14
J gene: TRBJ1-1
D gene: .
CDR3 protein: CASSLTGQNTEAFF
CDR3 DNA: TGTGCCAGCAGCTTAACTGGACAGAACACTGAAGCTTTCTTT

clone size: few
V gene: TRBV9
CDR3 length: 14
J gene: TRBJ2-5
D gene: TRBD2
CDR3 protein: CASSPWGGQETQYF
CDR3 DNA: TGTGCCAGCAGCCCCTGGGGGGGGCAAGAGACCCAGTACTTC

clone size: few
V gene: TRBV23-1
CDR3 length: 13
J gene: TRBJ2-5
D gene: .
CDR3 protein: CASSQGGPETQYF
CDR3 DNA: TGCGCCAGCAGTCAAGGAGGACCGGAGACCCAGTACTTC

clone size: .
V gene: TRBV6-5
CDR3 length: 15
J gene: TRBJ2-5
D gene: TRBD2
CDR3 protein: CASRNTGGARETQYF
CDR3 DNA: TGTGCCAGCAGAAACACCGGGGGGGCCAGGGAGACCCAGTACTTC